A single sample is the source of the 2 T cell receptor beta chains below, sequenced in a study of tumor-infiltrating lymphocytes in primary liver carcinoma. RNA and DNA were co-extracted from roughly 20-30 mg of unsorted bulk tissue. Starting material of 500 ng total RNA yielded TCR beta cDNA via a constant-region primer. For TCR beta, libraries were produced by three nested multiplex PCR rounds using slightly modified ARM-PCR. Use of TRBV1-TRBV30 forward primers with a C-beta reverse primer characterized the first two PCR rounds, which lasted around 9 cycles each. TCRdb re-derived calls from the multiplex PCR reads in MiXCR, one entry per CDR3 protein. The sample yields 150,000 to 200,000 distinct CDR3 sequences, around four fifths seen once. The sequenced material came from tumor tissue from primary liver carcinoma. The receptors stem from a man aged 35 to 55 with primary liver carcinoma and hepatitis B virus infection.

Worth noting for this clonotype: Sequence at one end of the junction differs from germline and may be a read error. The chain uses TRBV29-1 and TRBJ2-5; a possible D gene is TRBD1 (6 bases). There are 13 residues in the CDR3. In germline, CDR1 is SQVTM, CDR2 ANQGSEA. CDR3 sequence: CSAPRAQGETHYF. The CDR3 coding sequence is TGCAGCGCCCCACGAGCACAGGGAGAGACCCACTACTTC.

V and J are TRBV11-1 and TRBJ2-1; 10 nucleotides align to TRBD2. With the DNA end fitting TRBJ2-7 better, the J assignment may be wrong. Germline CDR1 is SGHAT and CDR2 is FQDESV (reference sequence). This CDR3 comprises 16 residues. The CDR3 DNA sequence: TGTGCCAGCAGCTTAGTGAAGCGGGGGGGCTACAATGGGCAGTACTTC. Translation gives CASSLVKRGGYNGQYF.